This T cell receptor beta chain was recorded in a study of blood T cell repertoires in COVID-19. Study context: Sample material is recorded as cDNA or gDNA derived from T cells, B-cell-depleted T cells, or PBMCs.

How the authors handled the data: Reference gene primer amplification gave nucleated cell count estimates. The repertoire was sequenced with immunoSEQ multiplex PCR; TCRdb's copy has only in-frame clones and lacks some. V and J calls and clone size are copied from that table; D and trimming were computed from the DNA. The sample has 350,000 to 400,000 clones; about 89% are singletons. V was cut by 5 bases and J by 5 bases, with 15 bases left in between. The CDR3 is 14 residues long. The germline V gene encodes CDR1 SNHLY and CDR2 FYNNEI. The sequenced sample consisted of PBMCs or T cells enriched from blood (not recorded which). The gene calls are TRBV2 and TRBJ1-1; D unclear. The source is a man aged 40-55 years in a cohort exposed to, infected with or recovered from COVID-19 (not recorded which). The CDR3 DNA follows: TGTGCCAGCAGTCCCGACGGACTAGGGACTGAAGCTTTCTTT. Translating gives CASSPDGLGTEAFF.